These 4 T cell receptor beta chains originate from one sample sequenced in a study of blood T cell repertoires in COVID-19. Sequencing used immunoSEQ multiplex PCR; TCRdb keeps in-frame clones, though not all of them. The sample yields 200,000 or so clones, more than 65% seen once. The sequenced material came from PBMCs or T cells enriched from blood (not recorded which). The receptors were gathered from a middle-aged man who had recovered from COVID-19.

This chain uses TRBV3-1 (or the pseudogene TRBV3-2) with TRBJ1-1; D unclear. Germline V gene sequence: CDR1 LGHDT, CDR2 YNNKEL (reference sequence). The V gene lost 6 bases and the J gene lost 5 bases, with 19 bases spanning the gap. This CDR3 is 15 amino acids long. CDR3 loop: CASRELGEGRTEAFF. CDR3 bases: TGTGCCAGCAGGGAACTTGGAGAGGGTCGGACTGAAGCTTTCTTT.

The chain is built from TRBV28 and TRBJ2-2; D not certain. V lost 3 bases and J 2 bases, leaving 7 bases between the germline ends. Per germline, CDR1 MDHEN and CDR2 SYDVKM. This CDR3 is built from 14 residues. The CDR3 bases are TGTGCCAGCAGTTTCCCAGGCAACACCGGGGAGCTGTTTTTT. This translates into CASSFPGNTGELFF.

The chain uses TRBV24-1 and TRBJ1-2; unclear D gene. The CDR3 is made up of 13 amino acids. Germline CDR1 reads KGHDR; CDR2 reads SFDVKD. V lost 0 bases, J lost 8 bases, and 9 bases lay in between. The CDR3 reads CATSDLRFAGYTF. The CDR3 DNA follows: TGTGCCACCAGTGATTTGCGATTTGCGGGCTACACCTTC.

This clone was found a few times. The chain has TRBV3-1 (or the pseudogene TRBV3-2) and TRBJ1-2; perhaps TRBD1 as D (5 bases). The CDR3 runs 16 residues. Germline V gives CDR1 LGHDT, CDR2 YNNKEL (reference sequence). V was trimmed by 0 bases and J by 6 bases, leaving 17 bases between them. CDR3: CASSQEGQARVNGYTF. The CDR3 DNA is TGTGCCAGCAGCCAAGAGGGGCAGGCCCGGGTAAATGGCTACACCTTC.